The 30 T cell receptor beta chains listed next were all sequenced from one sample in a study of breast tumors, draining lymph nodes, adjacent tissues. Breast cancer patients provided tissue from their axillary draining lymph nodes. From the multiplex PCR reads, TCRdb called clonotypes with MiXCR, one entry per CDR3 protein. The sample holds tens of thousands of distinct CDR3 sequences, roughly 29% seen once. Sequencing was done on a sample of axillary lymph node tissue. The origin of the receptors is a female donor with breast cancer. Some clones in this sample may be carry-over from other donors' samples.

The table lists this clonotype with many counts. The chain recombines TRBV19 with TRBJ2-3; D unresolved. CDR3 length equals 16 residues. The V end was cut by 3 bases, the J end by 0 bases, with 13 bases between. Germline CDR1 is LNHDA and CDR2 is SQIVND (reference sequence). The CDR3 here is CASSMTTSSSTDTQYF. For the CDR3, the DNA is TGTGCCAGTAGTATGACCACCTCATCTAGCACAGATACGCAGTATTTT.

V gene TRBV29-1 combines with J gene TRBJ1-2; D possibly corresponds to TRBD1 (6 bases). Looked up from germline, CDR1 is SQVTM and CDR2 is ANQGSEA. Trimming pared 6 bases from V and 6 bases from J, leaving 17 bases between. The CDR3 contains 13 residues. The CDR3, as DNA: TGCAGCGTCGTTTCCCGGTGGGGGCATGGCTACACCTTC. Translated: CSVVSRWGHGYTF.

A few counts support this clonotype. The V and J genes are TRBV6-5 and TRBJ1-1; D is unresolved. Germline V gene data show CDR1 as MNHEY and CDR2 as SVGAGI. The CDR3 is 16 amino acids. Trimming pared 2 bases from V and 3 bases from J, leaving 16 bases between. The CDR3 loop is CASSYNAMGLHTEAFF. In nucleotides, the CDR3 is TGTGCCAGCAGTTACAACGCCATGGGATTACACACTGAAGCTTTCTTT.

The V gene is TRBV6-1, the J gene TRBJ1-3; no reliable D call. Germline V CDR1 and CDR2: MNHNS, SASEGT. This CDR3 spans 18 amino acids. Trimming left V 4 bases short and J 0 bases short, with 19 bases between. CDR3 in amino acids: CASSARDIPGDSGNTIYF. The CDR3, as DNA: TGTGCCAGCAGTGCTAGAGATATCCCTGGGGACTCTGGAAACACCATATATTTT.

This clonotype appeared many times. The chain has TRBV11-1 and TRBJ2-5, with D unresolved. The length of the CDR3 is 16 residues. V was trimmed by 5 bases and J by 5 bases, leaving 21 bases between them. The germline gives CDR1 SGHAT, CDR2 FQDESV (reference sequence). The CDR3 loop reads CASSPSTNTGAETQYF. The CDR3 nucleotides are TGTGCCAGCAGCCCCTCAACCAATACCGGCGCGGAGACCCAGTACTTC.

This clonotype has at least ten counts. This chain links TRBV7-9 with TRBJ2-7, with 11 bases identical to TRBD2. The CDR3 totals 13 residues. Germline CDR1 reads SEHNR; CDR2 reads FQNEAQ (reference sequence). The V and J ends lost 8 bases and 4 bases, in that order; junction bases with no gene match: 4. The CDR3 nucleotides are TGTGCCAGCGCGGCTAGCGGGAGGTACGAGCAGTACTTC. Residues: CASAASGRYEQYF.

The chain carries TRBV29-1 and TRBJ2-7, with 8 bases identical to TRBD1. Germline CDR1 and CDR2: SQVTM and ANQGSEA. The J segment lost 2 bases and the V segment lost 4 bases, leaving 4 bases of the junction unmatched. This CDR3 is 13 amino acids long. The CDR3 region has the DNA TGCAGCGTTGCTGACAGGGGTCCCTACGAGCAGTACTTC. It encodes CSVADRGPYEQYF.

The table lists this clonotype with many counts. DNA of the CDR3: TGTGCCAGCAGATCACTGCGGGGTCGCTCCTACGAGCAGTACTTC. Translated, it gives CASRSLRGRSYEQYF. The V call is TRBV11-2, the J call TRBJ2-7; TRBD2 is a possible D gene (6 bases). V shed 6 bases and J shed 0 bases, with 15 bases lying between them. The CDR3 is 15 amino acids. The germline V gene has CDR1 SGHAT and CDR2 FQNNGV.

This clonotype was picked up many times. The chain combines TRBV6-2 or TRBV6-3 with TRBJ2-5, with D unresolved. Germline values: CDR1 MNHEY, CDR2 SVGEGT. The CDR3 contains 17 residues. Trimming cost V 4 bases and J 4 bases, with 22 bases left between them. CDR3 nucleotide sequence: TGTGCCAGCAGTTTAAGTAGGACGGATTACGTGGGAGAGACCCAGTACTTC. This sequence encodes CASSLSRTDYVGETQYF.

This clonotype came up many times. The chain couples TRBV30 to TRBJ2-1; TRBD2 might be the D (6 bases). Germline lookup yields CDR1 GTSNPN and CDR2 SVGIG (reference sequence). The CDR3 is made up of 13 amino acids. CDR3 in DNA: TGTGCTGGAGGGCGGGTCCCGGGAAATGAGCAGTTCTTC. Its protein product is CAGGRVPGNEQFF.

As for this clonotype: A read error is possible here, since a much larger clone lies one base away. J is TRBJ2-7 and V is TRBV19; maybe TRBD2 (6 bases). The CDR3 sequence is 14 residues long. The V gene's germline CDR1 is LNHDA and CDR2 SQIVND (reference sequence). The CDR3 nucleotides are TGTGCCGGTAGTGAAGGGACTTACTCCTACGAGCAGTACTTC. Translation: CAGSEGTYSYEQYF.

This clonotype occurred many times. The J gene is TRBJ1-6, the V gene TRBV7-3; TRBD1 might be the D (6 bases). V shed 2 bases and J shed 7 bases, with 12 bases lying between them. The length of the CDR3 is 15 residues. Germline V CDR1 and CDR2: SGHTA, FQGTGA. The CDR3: CASSLSGGGNSPLHF. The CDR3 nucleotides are TGTGCCAGCAGCTTATCGGGGGGCGGGAATTCACCCCTCCACTTT.

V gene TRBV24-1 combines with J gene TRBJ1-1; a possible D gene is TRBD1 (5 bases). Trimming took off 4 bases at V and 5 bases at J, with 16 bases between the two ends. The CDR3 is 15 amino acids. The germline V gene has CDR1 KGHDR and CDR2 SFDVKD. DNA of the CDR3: TGTGCCACCAGTGAGTCGCCCTTAGGGGAAACTGAAGCTTTCTTT. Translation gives CATSESPLGETEAFF.

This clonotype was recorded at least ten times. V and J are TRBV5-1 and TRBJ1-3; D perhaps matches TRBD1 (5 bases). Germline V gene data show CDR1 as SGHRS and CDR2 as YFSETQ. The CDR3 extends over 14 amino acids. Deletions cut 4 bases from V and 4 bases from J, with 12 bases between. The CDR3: CASSDTGGGNTIYF. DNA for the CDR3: TGCGCCAGCAGCGACACAGGTGGCGGAAACACCATATATTTT.

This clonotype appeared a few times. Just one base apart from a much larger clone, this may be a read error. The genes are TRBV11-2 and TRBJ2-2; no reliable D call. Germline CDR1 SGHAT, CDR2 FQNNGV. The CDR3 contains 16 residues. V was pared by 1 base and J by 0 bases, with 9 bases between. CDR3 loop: CASSLGGAANTGELFF. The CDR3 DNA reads TGTGCCAGCAGCTTAGGAGGAGCAGCGAACACCGGGGAGCTGTTTTTT.

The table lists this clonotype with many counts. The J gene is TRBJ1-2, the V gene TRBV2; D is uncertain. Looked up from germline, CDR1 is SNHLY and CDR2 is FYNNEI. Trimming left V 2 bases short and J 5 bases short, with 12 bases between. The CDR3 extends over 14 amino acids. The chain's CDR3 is CASSERVRSYGYTF. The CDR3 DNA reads TGTGCCAGCAGTGAAAGAGTCAGAAGTTATGGCTACACCTTC.

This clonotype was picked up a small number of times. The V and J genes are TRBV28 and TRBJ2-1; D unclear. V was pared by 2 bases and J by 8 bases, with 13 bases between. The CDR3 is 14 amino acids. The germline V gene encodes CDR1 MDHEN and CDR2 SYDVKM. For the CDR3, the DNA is TGTGCCAGCAGTTTAGCACTTGTCTCCGATGAGCAGTTCTTC. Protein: CASSLALVSDEQFF.

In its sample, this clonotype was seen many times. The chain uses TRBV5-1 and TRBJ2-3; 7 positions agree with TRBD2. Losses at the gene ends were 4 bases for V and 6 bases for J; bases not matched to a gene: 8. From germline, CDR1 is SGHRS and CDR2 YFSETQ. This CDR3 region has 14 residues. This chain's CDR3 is CASSDGLGGDTQYF. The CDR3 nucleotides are TGCGCCAGCAGCGATGGACTAGGTGGTGATACGCAGTATTTT.

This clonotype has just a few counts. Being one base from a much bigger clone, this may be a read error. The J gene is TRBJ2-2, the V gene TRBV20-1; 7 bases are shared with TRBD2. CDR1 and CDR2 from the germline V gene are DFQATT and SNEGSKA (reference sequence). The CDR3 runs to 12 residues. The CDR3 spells CSAGRGAGEPFF. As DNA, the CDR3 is TGCAGTGCTGGGAGGGGAGCCGGGGAGCCGTTTTTT.

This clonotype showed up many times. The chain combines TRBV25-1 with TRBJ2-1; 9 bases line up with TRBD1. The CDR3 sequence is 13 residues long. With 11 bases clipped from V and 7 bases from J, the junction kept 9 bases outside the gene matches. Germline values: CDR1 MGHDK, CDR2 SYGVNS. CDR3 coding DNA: TGTGCCCCAGGACAGGGGACCATGAATGAGCAGTTCTTC. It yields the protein CAPGQGTMNEQFF. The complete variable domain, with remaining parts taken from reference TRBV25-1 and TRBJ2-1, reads EADIYQTPRYLVIGTGKKITLECSQTMGHDKMYWYQQDPGMELHLIHYSYGVNSTEKGDLSSESTVSRIRTEHFPLTLESARPSHTSQYLCAPGQGTMNEQFFGPGTRLTVL.

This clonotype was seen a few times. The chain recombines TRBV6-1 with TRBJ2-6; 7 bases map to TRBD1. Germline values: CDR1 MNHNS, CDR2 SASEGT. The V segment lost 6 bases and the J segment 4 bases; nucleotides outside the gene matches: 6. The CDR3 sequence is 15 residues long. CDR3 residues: CASRGDRAGANVLTF. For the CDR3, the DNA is TGTGCCAGCAGGGGAGACAGGGCCGGGGCCAACGTCCTGACTTTC.

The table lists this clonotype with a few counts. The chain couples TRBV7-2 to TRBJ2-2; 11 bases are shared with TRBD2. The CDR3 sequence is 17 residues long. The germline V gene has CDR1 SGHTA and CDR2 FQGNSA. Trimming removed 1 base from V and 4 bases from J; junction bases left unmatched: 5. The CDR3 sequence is CASSLEASGRFTGELFF. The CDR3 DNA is TGTGCCAGCAGCTTAGAGGCTAGCGGGAGGTTCACCGGGGAGCTGTTTTTT.

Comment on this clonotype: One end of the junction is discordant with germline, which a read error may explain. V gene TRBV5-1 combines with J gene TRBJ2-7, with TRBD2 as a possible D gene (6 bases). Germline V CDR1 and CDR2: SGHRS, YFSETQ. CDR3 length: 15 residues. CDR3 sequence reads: CASRAWDSIGYGQYF. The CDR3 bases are TGCGCCAGCAGGGCCTGGGACTCGATAGGCTACGGGCAGTACTTC.

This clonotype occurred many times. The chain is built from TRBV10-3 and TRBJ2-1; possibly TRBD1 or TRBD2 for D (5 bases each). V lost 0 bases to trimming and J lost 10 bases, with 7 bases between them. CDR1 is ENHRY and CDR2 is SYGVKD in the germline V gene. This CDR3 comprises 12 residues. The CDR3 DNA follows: TGTGCCATCAGTGAGTCTGGGGGAGAGCAGTTCTTC. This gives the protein CAISESGGEQFF.

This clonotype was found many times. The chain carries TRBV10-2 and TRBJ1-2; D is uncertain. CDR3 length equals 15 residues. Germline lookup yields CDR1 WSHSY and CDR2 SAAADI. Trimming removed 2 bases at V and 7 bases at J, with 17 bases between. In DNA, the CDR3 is TGCGCCAGCAGTGAGATTGGCTCTTTATATGCTGGCTACACCTTC. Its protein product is CASSEIGSLYAGYTF.

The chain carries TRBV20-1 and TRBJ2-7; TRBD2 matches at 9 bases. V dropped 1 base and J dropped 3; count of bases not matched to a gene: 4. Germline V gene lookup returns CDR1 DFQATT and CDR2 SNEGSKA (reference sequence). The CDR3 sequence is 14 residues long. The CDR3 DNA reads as TGCAGTGCTAGAGTGCTAGCGGGAATCTACGAGCAGTACTTC. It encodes CSARVLAGIYEQYF.

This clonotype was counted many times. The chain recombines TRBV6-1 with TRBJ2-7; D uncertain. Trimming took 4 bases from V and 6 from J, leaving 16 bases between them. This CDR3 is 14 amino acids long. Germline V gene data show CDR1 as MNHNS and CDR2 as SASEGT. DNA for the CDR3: TGTGCCAGCAGTGTAGCTCGTGAGGCGAGCGAGCAGTACTTC. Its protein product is CASSVAREASEQYF.

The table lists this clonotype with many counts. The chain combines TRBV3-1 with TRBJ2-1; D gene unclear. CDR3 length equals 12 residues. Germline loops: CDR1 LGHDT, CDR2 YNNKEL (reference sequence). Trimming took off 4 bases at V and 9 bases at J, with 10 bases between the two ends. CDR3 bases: TGTGCCAGCAGCCTTTCGTACGTTGAGCAGTTCTTC. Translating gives CASSLSYVEQFF.

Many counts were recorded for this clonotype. Here the CDR3 DNA reads TGTGCCAGCAGCTTGGGGACAGGCCCTTACGAGCAGTACTTC. Its protein is CASSLGTGPYEQYF. The chain has TRBV27 and TRBJ2-7; TRBD1 agrees at 8 bases. Germline-derived CDR1 and CDR2 are MNHEY and SMNVEV (reference sequence). The CDR3 is made up of 14 amino acids. V shed 6 bases, J shed 4 bases, and the junction held 8 bases outside the gene matches.

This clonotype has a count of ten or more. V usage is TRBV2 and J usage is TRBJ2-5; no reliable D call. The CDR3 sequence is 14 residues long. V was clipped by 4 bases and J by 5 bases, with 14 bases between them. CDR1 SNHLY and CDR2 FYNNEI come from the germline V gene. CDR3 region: CASSVPLGAETQYF. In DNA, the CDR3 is TGTGCCAGCAGTGTGCCGTTGGGTGCGGAGACCCAGTACTTC.